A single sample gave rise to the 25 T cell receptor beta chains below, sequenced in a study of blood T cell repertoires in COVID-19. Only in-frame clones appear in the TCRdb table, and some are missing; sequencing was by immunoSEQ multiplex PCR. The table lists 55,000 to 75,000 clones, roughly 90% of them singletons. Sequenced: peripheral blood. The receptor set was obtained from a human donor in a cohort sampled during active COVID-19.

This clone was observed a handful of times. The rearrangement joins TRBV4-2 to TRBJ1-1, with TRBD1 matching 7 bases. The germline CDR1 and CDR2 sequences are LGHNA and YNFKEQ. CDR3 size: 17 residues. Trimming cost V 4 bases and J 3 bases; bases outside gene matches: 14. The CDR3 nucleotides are TGTGCCAGCAGCCCTGACCAAGACAGGGTGGGGTACACTGAAGCTTTCTTT. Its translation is CASSPDQDRVGYTEAFF.

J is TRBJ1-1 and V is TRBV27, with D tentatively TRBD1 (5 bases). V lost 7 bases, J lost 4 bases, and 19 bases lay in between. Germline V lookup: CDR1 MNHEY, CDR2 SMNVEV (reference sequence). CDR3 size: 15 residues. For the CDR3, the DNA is TGTGCCAGCAAGATACGCCTCAGTGGGGCCACTGAAGCTTTCTTT. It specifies CASKIRLSGATEAFF.

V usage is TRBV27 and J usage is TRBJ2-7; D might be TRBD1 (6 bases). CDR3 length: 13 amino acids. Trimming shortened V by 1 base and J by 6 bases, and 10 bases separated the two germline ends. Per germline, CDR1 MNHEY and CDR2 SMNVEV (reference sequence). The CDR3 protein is CASSLLQGGEQYF. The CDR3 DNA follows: TGTGCCAGCAGTTTATTACAGGGCGGCGAGCAGTACTTC.

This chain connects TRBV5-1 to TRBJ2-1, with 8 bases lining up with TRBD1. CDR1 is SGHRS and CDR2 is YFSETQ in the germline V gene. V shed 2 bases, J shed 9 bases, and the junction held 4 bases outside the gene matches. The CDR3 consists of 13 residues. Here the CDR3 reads CASSFDRGLEQFF. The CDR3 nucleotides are TGCGCCAGCAGCTTTGACAGGGGTCTTGAGCAGTTCTTC.

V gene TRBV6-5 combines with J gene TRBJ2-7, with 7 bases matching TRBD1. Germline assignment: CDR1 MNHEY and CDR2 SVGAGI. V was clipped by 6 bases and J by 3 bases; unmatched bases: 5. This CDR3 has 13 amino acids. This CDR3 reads CASRPGQYYEQYF. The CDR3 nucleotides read TGTGCCAGCAGGCCGGGACAGTACTACGAGCAGTACTTC.

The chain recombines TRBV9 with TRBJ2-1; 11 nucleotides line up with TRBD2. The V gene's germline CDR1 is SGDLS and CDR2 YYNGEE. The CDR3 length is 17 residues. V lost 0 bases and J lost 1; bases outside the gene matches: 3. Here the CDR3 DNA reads TGTGCCAGCAGCGTAGCTCTAGCGGGAGGATCCTACAATGAGCAGTTCTTC. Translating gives CASSVALAGGSYNEQFF. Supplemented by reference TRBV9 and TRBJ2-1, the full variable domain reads DSGVTQTPKHLITATGQRVTLRCSPRSGDLSVYWYQQSLDQGLQFLIQYYNGEERAKGNILERFSAQQFPDLHSELNLSSLELGDSALYFCASSVALAGGSYNEQFFGPGTRLTVL.

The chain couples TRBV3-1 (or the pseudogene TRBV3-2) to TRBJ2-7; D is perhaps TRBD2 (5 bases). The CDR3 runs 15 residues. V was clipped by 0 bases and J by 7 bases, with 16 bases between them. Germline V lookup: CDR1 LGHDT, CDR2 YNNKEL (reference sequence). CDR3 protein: CASSQDNRAAEEQYF. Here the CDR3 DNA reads TGTGCCAGCAGCCAAGATAATCGAGCGGCGGAGGAGCAGTACTTC.

DNA of the CDR3: TGCGCCAGCAGCCAAGATTCAGGACTAGCGGGAGAGGGCGGGGAGCTGTTTTTT. Translating gives CASSQDSGLAGEGGELFF. This rearrangement joins TRBV4-3 to TRBJ2-2; 13 nucleotides match TRBD2. Trimming at V came to 0 bases and at J to 7 bases, leaving 8 bases not matched to a gene. This CDR3 has 18 residues. CDR1 and CDR2 (germline): LGHNA, YSLEER.

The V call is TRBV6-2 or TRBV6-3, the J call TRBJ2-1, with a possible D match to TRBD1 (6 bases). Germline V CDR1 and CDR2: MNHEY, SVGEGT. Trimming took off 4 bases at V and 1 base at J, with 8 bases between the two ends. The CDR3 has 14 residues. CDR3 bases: TGTGCCAGCAGTTGGCAGGGGTCCTACAATGAGCAGTTCTTC. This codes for CASSWQGSYNEQFF.

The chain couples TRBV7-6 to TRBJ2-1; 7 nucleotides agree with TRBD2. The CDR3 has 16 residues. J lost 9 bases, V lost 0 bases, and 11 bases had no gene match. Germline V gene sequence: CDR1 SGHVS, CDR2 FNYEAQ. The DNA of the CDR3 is TGTGCCAGCAGCTTAGCGCCACCTAGCGGATGGTCTGAGCAGTTCTTC. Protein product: CASSLAPPSGWSEQFF. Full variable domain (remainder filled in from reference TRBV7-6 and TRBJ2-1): GAGVSQSPRYKVTKRGQDVALRCDPISGHVSLYWYRQALGQGPEFLTYFNYEAQQDKSGLPNDRFSAERPEGSISTLTIQRTEQRDSAMYRCASSLAPPSGWSEQFFGPGTRLTVL.

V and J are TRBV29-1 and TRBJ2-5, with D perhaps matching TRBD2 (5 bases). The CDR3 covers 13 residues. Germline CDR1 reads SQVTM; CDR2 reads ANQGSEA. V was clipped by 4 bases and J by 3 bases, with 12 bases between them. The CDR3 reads CSVGRRGKETQYF. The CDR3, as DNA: TGCAGCGTTGGGAGGAGAGGGAAAGAGACCCAGTACTTC.

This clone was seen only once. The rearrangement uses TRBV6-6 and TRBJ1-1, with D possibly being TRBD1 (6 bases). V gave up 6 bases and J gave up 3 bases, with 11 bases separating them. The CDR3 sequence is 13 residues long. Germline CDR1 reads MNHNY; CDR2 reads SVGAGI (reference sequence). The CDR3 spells CASRARGDTEAFF. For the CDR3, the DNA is TGTGCCAGCAGAGCCAGGGGAGACACTGAAGCTTTCTTT.

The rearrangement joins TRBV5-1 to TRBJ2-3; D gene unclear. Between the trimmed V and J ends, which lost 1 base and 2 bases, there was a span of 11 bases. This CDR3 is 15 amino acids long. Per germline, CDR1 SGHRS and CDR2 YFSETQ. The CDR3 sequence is CASSLLQDNTDTQYF. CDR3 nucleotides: TGCGCCAGCAGCTTGCTTCAAGACAACACAGATACGCAGTATTTT.

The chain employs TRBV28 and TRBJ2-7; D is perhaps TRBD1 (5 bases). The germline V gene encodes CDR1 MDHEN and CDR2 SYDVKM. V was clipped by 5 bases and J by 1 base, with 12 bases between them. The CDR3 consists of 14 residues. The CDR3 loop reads CASSLPHRSYEQYF. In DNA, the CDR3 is TGTGCCAGCAGTCTCCCCCACAGGTCCTACGAGCAGTACTTC.

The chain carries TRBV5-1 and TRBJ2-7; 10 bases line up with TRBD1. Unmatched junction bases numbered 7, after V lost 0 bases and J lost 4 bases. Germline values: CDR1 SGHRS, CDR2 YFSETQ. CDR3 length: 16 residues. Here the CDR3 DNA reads TGCGCCAGCAGCTTGGGGGGACAGGGGAATTGGTACGAGCAGTACTTC. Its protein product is CASSLGGQGNWYEQYF.

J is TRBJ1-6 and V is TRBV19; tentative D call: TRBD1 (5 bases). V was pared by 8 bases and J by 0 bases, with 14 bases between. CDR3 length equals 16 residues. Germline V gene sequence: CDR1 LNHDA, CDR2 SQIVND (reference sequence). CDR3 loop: CASADRGVSYNSPLHF. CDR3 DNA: TGTGCCAGTGCCGACCGGGGGGTCTCCTATAATTCACCCCTCCACTTT.

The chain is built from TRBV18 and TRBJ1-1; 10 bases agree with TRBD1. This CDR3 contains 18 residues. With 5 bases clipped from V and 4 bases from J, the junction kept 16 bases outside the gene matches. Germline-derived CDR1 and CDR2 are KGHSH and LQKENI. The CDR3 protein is CASSSSRTGGSSGTEAFF. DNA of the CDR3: TGTGCCAGCTCATCATCGAGGACAGGGGGGAGCTCGGGCACTGAAGCTTTCTTT.

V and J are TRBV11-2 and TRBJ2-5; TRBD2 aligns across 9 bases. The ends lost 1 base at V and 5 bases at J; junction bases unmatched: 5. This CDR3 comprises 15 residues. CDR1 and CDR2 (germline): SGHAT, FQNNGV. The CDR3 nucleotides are TGTGCCAGCAGCTTAGGGGGACTAGCTGGGGAGACCCAGTACTTC. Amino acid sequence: CASSLGGLAGETQYF.

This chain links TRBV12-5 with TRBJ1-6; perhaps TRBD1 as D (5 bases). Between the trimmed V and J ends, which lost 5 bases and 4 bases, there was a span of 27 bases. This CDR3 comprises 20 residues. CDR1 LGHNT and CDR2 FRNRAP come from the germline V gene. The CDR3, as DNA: TGTGCTAGTGGTCCCTCGAAGTTATCGACAGTAAAATCATATAATTCACCCCTCCACTTT. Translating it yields CASGPSKLSTVKSYNSPLHF.

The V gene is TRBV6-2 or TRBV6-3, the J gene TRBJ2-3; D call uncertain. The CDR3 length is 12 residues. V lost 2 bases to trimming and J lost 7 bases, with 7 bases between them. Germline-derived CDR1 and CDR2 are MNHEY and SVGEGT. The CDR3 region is CASSYHAHTQYF. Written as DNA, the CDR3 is TGTGCCAGCAGTTACCACGCGCATACGCAGTATTTT.

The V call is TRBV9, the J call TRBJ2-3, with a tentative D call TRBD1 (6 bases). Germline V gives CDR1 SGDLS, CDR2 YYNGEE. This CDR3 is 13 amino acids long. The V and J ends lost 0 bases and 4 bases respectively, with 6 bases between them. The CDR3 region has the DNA TGTGCCAGCAGCGTAGGGGGGCCAGATACGCAGTATTTT. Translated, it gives CASSVGGPDTQYF.

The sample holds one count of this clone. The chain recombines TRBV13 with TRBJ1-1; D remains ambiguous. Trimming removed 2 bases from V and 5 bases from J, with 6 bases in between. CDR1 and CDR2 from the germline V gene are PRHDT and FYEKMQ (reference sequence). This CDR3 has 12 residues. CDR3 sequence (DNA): TGTGCCAGCAGCTTATCTTTTACTGAAGCTTTCTTT. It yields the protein CASSLSFTEAFF.

The CDR3 spells CASSRSLPGTSYNSPLHF. CDR3 sequence (DNA): TGCGCCAGCAGCCGGTCTCTTCCCGGGACTTCCTATAATTCACCCCTCCACTTT. This chain joins TRBV4-3 and TRBJ1-6; a weak D match, TRBD1 (5 bases). V dropped 4 bases and J dropped 1 base, with 17 bases sitting between them. Looked up from germline, CDR1 is LGHNA and CDR2 is YSLEER. The CDR3 sequence is 18 residues long.

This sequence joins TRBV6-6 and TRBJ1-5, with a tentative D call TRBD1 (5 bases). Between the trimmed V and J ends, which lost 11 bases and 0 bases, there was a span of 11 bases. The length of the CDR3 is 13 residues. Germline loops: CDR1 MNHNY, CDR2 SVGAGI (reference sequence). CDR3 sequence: CAAQDYSNQPQHF. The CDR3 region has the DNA TGTGCCGCACAGGACTATAGCAATCAGCCCCAGCATTTT.

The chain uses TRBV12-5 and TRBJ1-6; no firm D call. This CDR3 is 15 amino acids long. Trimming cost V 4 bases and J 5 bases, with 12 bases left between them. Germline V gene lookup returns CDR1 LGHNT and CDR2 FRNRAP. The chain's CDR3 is CASGSKAGNNSPLHF. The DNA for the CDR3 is TGTGCTAGTGGTTCCAAGGCGGGGAATAATTCACCCCTCCACTTT.